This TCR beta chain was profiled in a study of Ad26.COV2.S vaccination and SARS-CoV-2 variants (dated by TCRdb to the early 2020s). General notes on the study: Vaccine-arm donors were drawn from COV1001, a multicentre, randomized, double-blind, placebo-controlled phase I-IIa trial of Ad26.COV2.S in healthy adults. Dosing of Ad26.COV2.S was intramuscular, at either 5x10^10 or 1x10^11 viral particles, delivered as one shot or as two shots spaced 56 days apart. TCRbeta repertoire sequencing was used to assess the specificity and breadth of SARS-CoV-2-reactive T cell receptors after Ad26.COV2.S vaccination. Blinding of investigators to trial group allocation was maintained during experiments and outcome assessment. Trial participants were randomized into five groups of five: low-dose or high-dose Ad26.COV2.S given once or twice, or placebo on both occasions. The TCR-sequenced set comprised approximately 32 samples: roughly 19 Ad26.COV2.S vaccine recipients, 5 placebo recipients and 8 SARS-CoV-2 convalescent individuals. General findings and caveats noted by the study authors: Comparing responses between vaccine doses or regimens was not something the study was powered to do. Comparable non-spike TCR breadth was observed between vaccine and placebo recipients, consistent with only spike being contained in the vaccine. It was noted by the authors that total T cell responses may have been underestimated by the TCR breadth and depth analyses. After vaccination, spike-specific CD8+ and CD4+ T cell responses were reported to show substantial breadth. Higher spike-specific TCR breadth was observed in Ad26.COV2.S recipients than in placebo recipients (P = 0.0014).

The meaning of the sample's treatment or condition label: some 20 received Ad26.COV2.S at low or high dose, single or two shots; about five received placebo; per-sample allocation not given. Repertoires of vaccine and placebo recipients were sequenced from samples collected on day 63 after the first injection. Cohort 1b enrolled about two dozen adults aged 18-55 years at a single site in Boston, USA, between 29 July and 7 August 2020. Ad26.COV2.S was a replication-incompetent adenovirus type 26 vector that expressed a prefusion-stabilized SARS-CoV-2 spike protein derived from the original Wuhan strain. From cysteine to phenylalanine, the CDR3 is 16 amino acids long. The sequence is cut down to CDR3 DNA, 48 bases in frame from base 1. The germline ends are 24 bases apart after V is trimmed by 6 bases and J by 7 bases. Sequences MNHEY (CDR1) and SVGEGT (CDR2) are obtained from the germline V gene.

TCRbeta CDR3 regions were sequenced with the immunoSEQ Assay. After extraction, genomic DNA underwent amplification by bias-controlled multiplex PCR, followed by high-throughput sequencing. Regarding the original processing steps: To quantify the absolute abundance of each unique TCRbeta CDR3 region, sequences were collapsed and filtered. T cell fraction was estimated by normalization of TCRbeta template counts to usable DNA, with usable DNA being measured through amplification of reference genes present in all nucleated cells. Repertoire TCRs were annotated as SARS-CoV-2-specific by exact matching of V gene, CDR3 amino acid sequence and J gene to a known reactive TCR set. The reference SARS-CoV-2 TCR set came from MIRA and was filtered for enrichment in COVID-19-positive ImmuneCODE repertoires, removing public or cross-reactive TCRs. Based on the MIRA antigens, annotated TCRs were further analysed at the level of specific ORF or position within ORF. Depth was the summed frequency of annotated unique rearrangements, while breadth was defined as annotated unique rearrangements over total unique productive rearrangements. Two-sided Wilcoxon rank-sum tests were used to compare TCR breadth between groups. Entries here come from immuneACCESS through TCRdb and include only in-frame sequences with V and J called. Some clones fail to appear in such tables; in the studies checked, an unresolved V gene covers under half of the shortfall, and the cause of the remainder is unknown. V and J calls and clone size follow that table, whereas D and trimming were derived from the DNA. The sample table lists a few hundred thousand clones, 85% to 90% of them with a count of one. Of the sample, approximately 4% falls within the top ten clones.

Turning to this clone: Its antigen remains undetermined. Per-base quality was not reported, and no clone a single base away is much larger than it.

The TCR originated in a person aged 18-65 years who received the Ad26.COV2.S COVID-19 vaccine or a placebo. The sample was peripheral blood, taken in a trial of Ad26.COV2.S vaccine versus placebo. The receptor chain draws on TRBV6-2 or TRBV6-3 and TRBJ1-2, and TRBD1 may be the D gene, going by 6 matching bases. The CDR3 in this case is CASSTHAGGPRSGYTF. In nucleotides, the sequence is TGTGCCAGCAGCACCCACGCCGGGGGCCCCCGAAGTGGCTACACCTTC.